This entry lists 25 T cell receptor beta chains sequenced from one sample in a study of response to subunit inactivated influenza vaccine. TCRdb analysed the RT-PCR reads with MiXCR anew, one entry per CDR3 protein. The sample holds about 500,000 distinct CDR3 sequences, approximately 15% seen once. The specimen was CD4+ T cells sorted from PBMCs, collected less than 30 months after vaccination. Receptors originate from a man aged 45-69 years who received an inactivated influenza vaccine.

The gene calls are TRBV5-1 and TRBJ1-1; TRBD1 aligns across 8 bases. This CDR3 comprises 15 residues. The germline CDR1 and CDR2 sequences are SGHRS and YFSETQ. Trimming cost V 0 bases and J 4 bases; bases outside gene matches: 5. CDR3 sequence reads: CASSLAPGQVTEAFF. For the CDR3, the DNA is TGCGCCAGCAGCTTGGCCCCGGGACAGGTCACTGAAGCTTTCTTT.

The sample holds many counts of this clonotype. CDR3 residues: CSVDTEAFF. CDR3 nucleotide sequence: TGCAGCGTTGACACTGAAGCTTTCTTT. This chain joins TRBV29-1 and TRBJ1-1; D gene unclear. Trimming stripped 3 bases from V and 4 bases from J, with 0 bases between. The CDR3 consists of 9 residues. Germline CDR1 and CDR2: SQVTM and ANQGSEA.

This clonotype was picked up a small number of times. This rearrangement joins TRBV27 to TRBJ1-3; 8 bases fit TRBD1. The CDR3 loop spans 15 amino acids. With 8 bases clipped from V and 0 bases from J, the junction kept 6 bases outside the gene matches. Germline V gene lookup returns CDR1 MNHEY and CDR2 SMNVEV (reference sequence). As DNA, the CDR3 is TGTGCCAGCTCCTCTACAGGGGGCTCTGGAAACACCATATATTTT. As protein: CASSSTGGSGNTIYF.

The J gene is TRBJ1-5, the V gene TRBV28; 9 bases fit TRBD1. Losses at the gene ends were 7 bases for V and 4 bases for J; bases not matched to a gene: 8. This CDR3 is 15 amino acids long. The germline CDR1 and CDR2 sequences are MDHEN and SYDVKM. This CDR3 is CASTKGQGPNQPQHF. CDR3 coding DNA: TGTGCCAGCACAAAGGGACAGGGCCCTAATCAGCCCCAGCATTTT.

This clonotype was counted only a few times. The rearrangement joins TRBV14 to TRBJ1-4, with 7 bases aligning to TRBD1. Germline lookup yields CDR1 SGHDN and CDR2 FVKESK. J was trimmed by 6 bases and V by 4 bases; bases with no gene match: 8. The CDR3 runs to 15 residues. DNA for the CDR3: TGTGCCAGCAGCCGTACCGGGACAGTCTATGAAAAACTGTTTTTT. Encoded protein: CASSRTGTVYEKLFF.

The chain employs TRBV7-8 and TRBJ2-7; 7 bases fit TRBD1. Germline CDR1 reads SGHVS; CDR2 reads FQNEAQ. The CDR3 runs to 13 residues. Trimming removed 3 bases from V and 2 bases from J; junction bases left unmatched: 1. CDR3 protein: CASSFDRAYEQYF. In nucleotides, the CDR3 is TGTGCCAGCAGCTTCGACAGGGCCTACGAGCAGTACTTC.

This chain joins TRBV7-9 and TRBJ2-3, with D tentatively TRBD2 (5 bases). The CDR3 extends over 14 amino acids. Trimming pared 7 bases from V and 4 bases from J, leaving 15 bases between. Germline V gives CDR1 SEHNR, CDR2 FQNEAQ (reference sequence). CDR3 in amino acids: CASKQYVGADTQYF. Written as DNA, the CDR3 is TGTGCCAGCAAGCAGTATGTGGGAGCAGATACGCAGTATTTT.

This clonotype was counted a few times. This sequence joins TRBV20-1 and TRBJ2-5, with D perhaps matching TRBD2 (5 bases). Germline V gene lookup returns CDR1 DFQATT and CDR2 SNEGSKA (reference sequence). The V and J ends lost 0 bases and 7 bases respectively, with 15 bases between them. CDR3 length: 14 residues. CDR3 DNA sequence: TGCAGTGCTAGAGATGGCTCTAGCACTGCGACCCAGTACTTC. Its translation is CSARDGSSTATQYF.

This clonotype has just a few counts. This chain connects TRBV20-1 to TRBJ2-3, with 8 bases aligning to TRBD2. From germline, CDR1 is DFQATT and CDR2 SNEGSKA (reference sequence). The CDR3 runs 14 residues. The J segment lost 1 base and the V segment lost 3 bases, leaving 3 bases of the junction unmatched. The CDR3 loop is CSARPAGGTDTQYF. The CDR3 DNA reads TGCAGTGCTAGGCCAGCGGGAGGCACAGATACGCAGTATTTT.

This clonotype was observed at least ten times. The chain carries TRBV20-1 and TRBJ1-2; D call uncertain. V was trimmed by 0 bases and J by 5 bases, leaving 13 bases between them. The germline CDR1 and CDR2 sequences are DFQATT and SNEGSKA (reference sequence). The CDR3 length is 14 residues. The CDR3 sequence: CSARDKIQLYGYTF. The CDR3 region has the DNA TGCAGTGCTAGAGATAAAATTCAGTTATATGGCTACACCTTC.

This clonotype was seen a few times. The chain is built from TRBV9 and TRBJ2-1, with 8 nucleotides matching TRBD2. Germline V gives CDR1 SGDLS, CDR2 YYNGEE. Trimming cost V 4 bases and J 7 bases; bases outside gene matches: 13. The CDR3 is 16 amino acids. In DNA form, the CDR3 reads TGTGCCAGCAGCCCTTTGTCGGGGGGGCTCTCAAATGAGCAGTTCTTC. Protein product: CASSPLSGGLSNEQFF.

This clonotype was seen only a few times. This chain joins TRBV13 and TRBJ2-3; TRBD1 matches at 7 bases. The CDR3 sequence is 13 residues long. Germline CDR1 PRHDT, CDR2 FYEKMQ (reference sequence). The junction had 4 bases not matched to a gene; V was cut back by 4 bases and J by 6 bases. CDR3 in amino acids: CASSSRQGDTQYF. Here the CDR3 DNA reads TGTGCCAGCAGCTCAAGACAGGGTGATACGCAGTATTTT.

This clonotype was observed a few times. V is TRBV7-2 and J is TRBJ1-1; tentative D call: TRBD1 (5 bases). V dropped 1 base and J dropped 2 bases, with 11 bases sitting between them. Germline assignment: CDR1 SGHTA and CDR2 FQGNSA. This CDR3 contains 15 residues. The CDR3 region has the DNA TGTGCCAGCAGCTTAGGAACAGGAATAAACACTGAAGCTTTCTTT. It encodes CASSLGTGINTEAFF.

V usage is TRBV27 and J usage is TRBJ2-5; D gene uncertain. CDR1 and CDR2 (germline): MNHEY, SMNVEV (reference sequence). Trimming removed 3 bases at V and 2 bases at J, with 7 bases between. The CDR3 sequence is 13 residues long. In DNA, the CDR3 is TGTGCCAGCAGTTTTTCCCCTCAAGAGACCCAGTACTTC. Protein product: CASSFSPQETQYF.

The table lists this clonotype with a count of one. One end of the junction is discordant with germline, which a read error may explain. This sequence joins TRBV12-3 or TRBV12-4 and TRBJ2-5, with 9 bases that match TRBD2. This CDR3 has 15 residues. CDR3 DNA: TGTGCCAGCTGTTTCGCTAGCGGGGCCCAAGAGACCCAGTACTTC. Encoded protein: CASCFASGAQETQYF.

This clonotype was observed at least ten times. The CDR3 loop reads CASSRQFGTGRTYEQYF. CDR3 DNA: TGTGCCAGCAGTCGACAGTTCGGGACAGGGCGAACCTACGAGCAGTACTTC. The rearrangement uses TRBV27 and TRBJ2-7; the match to TRBD1 covers 9 bases. The CDR3 runs to 17 residues. With 5 bases clipped from V and 2 bases from J, the junction kept 13 bases outside the gene matches. Germline V lookup: CDR1 MNHEY, CDR2 SMNVEV (reference sequence).

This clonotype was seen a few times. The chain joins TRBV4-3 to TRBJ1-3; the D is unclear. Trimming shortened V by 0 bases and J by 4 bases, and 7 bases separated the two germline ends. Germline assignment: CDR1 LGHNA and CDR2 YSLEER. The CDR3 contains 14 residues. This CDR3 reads CASSQDLKGNTIYF. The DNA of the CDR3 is TGCGCCAGCAGCCAAGATCTGAAGGGAAACACCATATATTTT.

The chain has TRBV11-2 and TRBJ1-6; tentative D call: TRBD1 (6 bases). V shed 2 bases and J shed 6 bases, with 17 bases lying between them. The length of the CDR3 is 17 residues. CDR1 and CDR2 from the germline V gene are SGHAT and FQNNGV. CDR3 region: CASSLIHPGGGNSPLHF. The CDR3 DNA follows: TGTGCCAGCAGCTTAATACATCCTGGGGGCGGTAATTCACCCCTCCACTTT. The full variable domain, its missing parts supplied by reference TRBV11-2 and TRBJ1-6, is EAGVAQSPRYKIIEKRQSVAFWCNPISGHATLYWYQQILGQGPKLLIQFQNNGVVDDSQLPKDRFSAERLKGVDSTLKIQPAKLEDSAVYLCASSLIHPGGGNSPLHFGNGTRLTVT.

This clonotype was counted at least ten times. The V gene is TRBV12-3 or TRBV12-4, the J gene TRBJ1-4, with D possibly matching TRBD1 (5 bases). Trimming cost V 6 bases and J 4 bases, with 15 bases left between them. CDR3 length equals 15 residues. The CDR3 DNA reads TGTGCCAGCAGCCCTCTCGGGGGGTTTAATGAAAAACTGTTTTTT. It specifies CASSPLGGFNEKLFF.

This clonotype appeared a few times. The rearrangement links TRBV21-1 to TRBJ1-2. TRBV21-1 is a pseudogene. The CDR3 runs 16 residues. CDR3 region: CATDRRGRRSGYGYTF. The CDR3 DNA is TGTGCCACCGATAGAAGAGGCCGACGAAGTGGCTATGGCTACACCTTC.

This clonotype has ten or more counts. CDR3 amino acids: CASSRYGQQYF. The CDR3 DNA reads TGTGCCAGCAGTCGCTACGGGCAGCAGTACTTC. This chain joins TRBV12-3 or TRBV12-4 and TRBJ2-7; D unresolved. V lost 5 bases to trimming and J lost 8 bases, with 10 bases between them. The CDR3 contains 11 residues.

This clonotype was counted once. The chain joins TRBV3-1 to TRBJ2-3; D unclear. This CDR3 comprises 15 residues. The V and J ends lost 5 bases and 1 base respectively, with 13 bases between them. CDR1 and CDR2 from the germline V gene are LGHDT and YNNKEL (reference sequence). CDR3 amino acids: CASSGNSRGTDTQYF. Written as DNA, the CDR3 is TGTGCCAGCAGCGGAAATTCTAGGGGCACAGATACGCAGTATTTT.

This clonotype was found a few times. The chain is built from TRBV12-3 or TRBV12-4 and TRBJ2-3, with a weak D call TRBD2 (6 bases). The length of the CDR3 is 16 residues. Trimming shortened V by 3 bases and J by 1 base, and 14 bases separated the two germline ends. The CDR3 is CASSLSTTGGTDTQYF. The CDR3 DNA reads TGTGCCAGCAGTTTGTCGACCACGGGGGGCACAGATACGCAGTATTTT.

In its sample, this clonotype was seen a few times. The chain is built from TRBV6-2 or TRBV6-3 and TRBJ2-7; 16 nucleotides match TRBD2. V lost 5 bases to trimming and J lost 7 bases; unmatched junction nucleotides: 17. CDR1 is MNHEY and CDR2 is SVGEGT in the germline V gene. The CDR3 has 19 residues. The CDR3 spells CASSTRTGTSGRANEEQYF. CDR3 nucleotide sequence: TGTGCCAGCAGTACTCGGACCGGGACTAGCGGGAGGGCCAATGAAGAGCAGTACTTC.

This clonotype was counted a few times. CDR3 region: CASSLRWDGNIQYF. The CDR3 DNA follows: TGTGCCAGCAGCTTAAGGTGGGACGGAAACATTCAGTACTTC. The rearrangement links TRBV7-2 to TRBJ2-4; D may correspond to TRBD1 or TRBD2 (5 bases each). There are 14 residues in the CDR3. In germline, CDR1 is SGHTA, CDR2 FQGNSA. V was shortened by 2 bases and J by 6 bases, with 11 bases between the two germline ends.